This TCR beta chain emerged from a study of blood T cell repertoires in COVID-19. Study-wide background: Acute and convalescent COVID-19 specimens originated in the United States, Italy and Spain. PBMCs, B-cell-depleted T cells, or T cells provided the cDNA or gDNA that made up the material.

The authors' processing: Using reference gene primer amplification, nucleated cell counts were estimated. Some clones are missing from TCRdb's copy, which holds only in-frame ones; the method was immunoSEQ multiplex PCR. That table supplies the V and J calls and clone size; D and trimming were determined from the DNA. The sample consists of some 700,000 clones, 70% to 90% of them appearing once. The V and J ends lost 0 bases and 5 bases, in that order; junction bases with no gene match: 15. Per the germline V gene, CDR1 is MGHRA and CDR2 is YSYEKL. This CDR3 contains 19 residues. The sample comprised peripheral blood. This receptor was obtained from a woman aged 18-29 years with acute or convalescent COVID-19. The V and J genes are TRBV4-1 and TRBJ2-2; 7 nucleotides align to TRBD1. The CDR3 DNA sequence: TGCGCCAGCAGCCAAGAGACGAGGGGCAAGGGGGCGCAAACCGGGGAGCTGTTTTTT. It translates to CASSQETRGKGAQTGELFF.